This is a list of T cell receptor beta chains from one sample in a study of cytomegalovirus exposure and HLA in healthy donors. Clones were sequenced by immunoSEQ multiplex PCR, and TCRdb holds only the in-frame ones, with some missing. The profile shows roughly 190,000 clones, 62% of them singletons. The sequenced sample consisted of PBMCs. These receptor sequences come from a man aged 40-50 years in good health and CMV-seronegative. Both conserved end residues are part of each CDR3. Each record gives: V gene, D gene, clone size, J gene, CDR3 DNA, CDR3 protein. A D gene is named only where the DNA matches it firmly. Rows may omit the clone size; those that give it use once, few, many or a size class.

v_call: TRBV11-2
d_call: TRBD2
clone_size: -
j_call: TRBJ2-3
cdr3_nt: TGTGCCAGCAGCTCGGGACTAGCGGGGGGGCCGGGAGATACGCAGTATTTT
cdr3_aa: CASSSGLAGGPGDTQYF

v_call: TRBV19
d_call: -
clone_size: few
j_call: TRBJ2-5
cdr3_nt: TGTGCCAGTAGTGGGGCCCCTCGTAGCCAAGAGACCCAGTACTTC
cdr3_aa: CASSGAPRSQETQYF

v_call: TRBV6-5
d_call: TRBD1
clone_size: -
j_call: TRBJ2-7
cdr3_nt: TGTGCCAGCAGCAAGGGACAGAACTACGAGCAGTACTTC
cdr3_aa: CASSKGQNYEQYF

v_call: TRBV18
d_call: TRBD1
clone_size: once
j_call: TRBJ1-1
cdr3_nt: TGTGCCAGCTCACCCTACAGGGGAGGGAACACTGAAGCTTTCTTT
cdr3_aa: CASSPYRGGNTEAFF

v_call: TRBV5-6
d_call: -
clone_size: -
j_call: TRBJ1-4
cdr3_nt: TGTGCCAGCAGTCAGGTTGGGACTAATGAAAAACTGTTTTTT
cdr3_aa: CASSQVGTNEKLFF

v_call: TRBV21-1
d_call: -
clone_size: -
j_call: TRBJ2-7
cdr3_nt: TGTGCCAGCTACTTCCTCGGGAGGACAGCCTACGAGCAGTACTTC
cdr3_aa: CASYFLGRTAYEQYF

v_call: TRBV6-1
d_call: TRBD1
clone_size: -
j_call: TRBJ1-1
cdr3_nt: TGTGCCAGCAGCCGGACAGGGGGACGCACTGAAGCTTTCTTT
cdr3_aa: CASSRTGGRTEAFF

v_call: TRBV6-4
d_call: -
clone_size: few
j_call: TRBJ2-3
cdr3_nt: TGTGCCAGCAGCCTCCCTCGGATGTTGTCGACATTGATATTT
cdr3_aa: CASSLPRMLSTLIF

v_call: TRBV25-1
d_call: -
clone_size: -
j_call: TRBJ2-3
cdr3_nt: TGTGCCAGCAGTACACAATCCAAGTTGCAGTATTTT
cdr3_aa: CASSTQSKLQYF

v_call: TRBV7-2
d_call: TRBD2
clone_size: few
j_call: TRBJ2-3
cdr3_nt: TGTGCCAGCAGCGCCGGACTAGCGGGGGCCCCGGGGTATTTT
cdr3_aa: CASSAGLAGAPGYF

v_call: TRBV7-2
d_call: -
clone_size: once
j_call: TRBJ2-3
cdr3_nt: TGTGCCAGCAGCTCCCTCACAGATACGCAGTATTTT
cdr3_aa: CASSSLTDTQYF

v_call: TRBV28
d_call: TRBD1
clone_size: -
j_call: TRBJ1-5
cdr3_nt: TGTGCCAGCGACCCTATAACAGGGGGCCCTAGCAATCAGCCCCAGCATTTT
cdr3_aa: CASDPITGGPSNQPQHF

v_call: TRBV21-1
d_call: -
clone_size: -
j_call: TRBJ2-5
cdr3_nt: TGTCCGCCTCTTCGCGGGATACAACAAGAGACCCAGTACTTC
cdr3_aa: CPPLRGIQQETQYF

v_call: TRBV4-2
d_call: -
clone_size: -
j_call: TRBJ1-2
cdr3_nt: TGTGCCAGCAGCCAAGGGTTGACAGGTCCTATTAACTATGGCTACACCTTC
cdr3_aa: CASSQGLTGPINYGYTF

v_call: TRBV30
d_call: -
clone_size: -
j_call: TRBJ2-2
cdr3_nt: TGTGCCTGGAGTCGGGACACCGGGGAGCTGTTTTTT
cdr3_aa: CAWSRDTGELFF

v_call: TRBV19
d_call: -
clone_size: few
j_call: TRBJ1-5
cdr3_nt: TGTGCCAGTAACCTTCGGGTGGGAGCGTATAGCAATCAGCCCCAGCATTTT
cdr3_aa: CASNLRVGAYSNQPQHF

v_call: TRBV6-5
d_call: TRBD2
clone_size: -
j_call: TRBJ2-1
cdr3_nt: TGTGCCAGCAGATTCGGGGGAGGGGCTCATGAGCAGTTCTTC
cdr3_aa: CASRFGGGAHEQFF

v_call: TRBV9
d_call: TRBD2
clone_size: -
j_call: TRBJ2-1
cdr3_nt: TGTGCCAGCAGCGTAGGTATTGGCGGGAGGCGCGATGAGCAGTTCTTC
cdr3_aa: CASSVGIGGRRDEQFF

v_call: TRBV21-1
d_call: -
clone_size: few
j_call: TRBJ1-5
cdr3_nt: TGTGCCAGCAGCAAAGCGCCCGGACAGGGGGCTATAATTGGAAATCAGCCCCAGCATTTT
cdr3_aa: CASSKAPGQGAIIGNQPQHF

v_call: TRBV7-3
d_call: TRBD2
clone_size: -
j_call: TRBJ2-7
cdr3_nt: TGTGCCAGCAGCGTAGCGGGAGGTCCCTACGAGCAGTACTTC
cdr3_aa: CASSVAGGPYEQYF

v_call: TRBV19
d_call: TRBD1
clone_size: -
j_call: TRBJ1-3
cdr3_nt: TGCGCCAGTAGTATAGTCGGGACAGCCTCTGGAAACACCATATATTTT
cdr3_aa: CASSIVGTASGNTIYF

v_call: TRBV28
d_call: TRBD1
clone_size: -
j_call: TRBJ1-2
cdr3_nt: TGTGCCAGCAGTTGGTCCGGACAGGGGACGGGTGGCTACACCTTC
cdr3_aa: CASSWSGQGTGGYTF

v_call: TRBV7-8
d_call: -
clone_size: -
j_call: TRBJ2-5
cdr3_nt: TGTGCCAGCGGTGAGCGAAGGGGCCAAAAGACCCAGTACTTC
cdr3_aa: CASGERRGQKTQYF

v_call: TRBV6-1
d_call: TRBD1
clone_size: few
j_call: TRBJ2-7
cdr3_nt: TGTGCCAGCAGTATTGACAGGGCGGGTCCAGAGCAGTACTTC
cdr3_aa: CASSIDRAGPEQYF

v_call: TRBV7-6
d_call: TRBD1
clone_size: few
j_call: TRBJ2-7
cdr3_nt: TGTGCCAGCAGCCGCCAGGGGGACGAGCAGTACTTC
cdr3_aa: CASSRQGDEQYF

v_call: TRBV2
d_call: -
clone_size: -
j_call: TRBJ2-5
cdr3_nt: TGTGCCAGCACTGGGGAGACAGAGACCCAGTACTTC
cdr3_aa: CASTGETETQYF

v_call: TRBV9
d_call: -
clone_size: -
j_call: TRBJ1-1
cdr3_nt: TGTGCCAGCAGCGTAGGGGGGGACACTGAAGCTTTCTTT
cdr3_aa: CASSVGGDTEAFF

v_call: TRBV29-1
d_call: TRBD1
clone_size: once
j_call: TRBJ2-7
cdr3_nt: TGCAGCGTTGGACAGGGGGCCCACGAGCAGTACTTC
cdr3_aa: CSVGQGAHEQYF

v_call: TRBV14
d_call: TRBD1
clone_size: -
j_call: TRBJ2-7
cdr3_nt: TGTGCCAGCAGGCCGACAGGGGGCTCCTACGAGCAGTACTTC
cdr3_aa: CASRPTGGSYEQYF

v_call: TRBV7-9
d_call: TRBD1
clone_size: few
j_call: TRBJ2-3
cdr3_nt: TGTGCCAGCAGCTTAGACCTGACAGGGGACACAGATACGCAGTATTTT
cdr3_aa: CASSLDLTGDTDTQYF

v_call: TRBV7-2
d_call: TRBD1
clone_size: -
j_call: TRBJ1-5
cdr3_nt: TGTGCCAGCAGCTTAGTACAGGGGGCGAAACAGCCCCAGCATTTT
cdr3_aa: CASSLVQGAKQPQHF

v_call: TRBV2
d_call: -
clone_size: -
j_call: TRBJ2-2
cdr3_nt: TGTGCCAGCAGGGGCCTAACCTACACCGGGGAGCTGTTTTTT
cdr3_aa: CASRGLTYTGELFF

v_call: TRBV5-1
d_call: TRBD2
clone_size: few
j_call: TRBJ2-1
cdr3_nt: TGCGCCAGCAGCTTGGCGGGCGGGGGCTACAATGAGCAGTTCTTC
cdr3_aa: CASSLAGGGYNEQFF

v_call: TRBV2
d_call: TRBD1
clone_size: -
j_call: TRBJ2-2
cdr3_nt: TGTGCCAGCAGAACCGGGACAGCGAACACCGGGGAGCTGTTTTTT
cdr3_aa: CASRTGTANTGELFF

v_call: TRBV7-6
d_call: TRBD2
clone_size: -
j_call: TRBJ2-1
cdr3_nt: TGTGCCAGCAGCTCTTCTCGGGGGGGCCCCTACAATGAGCAGTTCTTC
cdr3_aa: CASSSSRGGPYNEQFF

v_call: TRBV6-5
d_call: -
clone_size: -
j_call: TRBJ1-4
cdr3_nt: TGTGCCAGCAGTCTCCCTGGCGACAGTAATGAAAAACTGTTTTTT
cdr3_aa: CASSLPGDSNEKLFF

v_call: TRBV11-2
d_call: -
clone_size: -
j_call: TRBJ2-7
cdr3_nt: TGTGCCAGCAGCCCATCCGGGACAATAACCTCCTACGAGCAGTACTTC
cdr3_aa: CASSPSGTITSYEQYF

v_call: TRBV6-1
d_call: TRBD1
clone_size: -
j_call: TRBJ2-5
cdr3_nt: TGTGCCAGCAATCGAGACAGGGGAGAGACCCAGTACTTC
cdr3_aa: CASNRDRGETQYF

v_call: TRBV2
d_call: TRBD1
clone_size: -
j_call: TRBJ1-4
cdr3_nt: TGTGCCAGCAGCAGGGACAGCTATGAAAAACTGTTTTTT
cdr3_aa: CASSRDSYEKLFF

v_call: TRBV11-3
d_call: TRBD1
clone_size: -
j_call: TRBJ2-5
cdr3_nt: TGTGCCAGCAGCTTGACAGGGTTTGGAGAGACCCAGTACTTC
cdr3_aa: CASSLTGFGETQYF

v_call: TRBV14
d_call: -
clone_size: -
j_call: TRBJ1-4
cdr3_nt: TGTGCCAGCAACCACTTTCTTGAAAAACTGTTTTTT
cdr3_aa: CASNHFLEKLFF

v_call: TRBV4-3
d_call: TRBD1
clone_size: few
j_call: TRBJ2-7
cdr3_nt: TGCGCCAGCAGCCAGGCGGACAGGGATCAATACGAGCAGTACTTC
cdr3_aa: CASSQADRDQYEQYF

v_call: TRBV11-1
d_call: -
clone_size: -
j_call: TRBJ1-6
cdr3_nt: TGTGCCAGCAGCCTAGAGCGGTATAATTCACCCCTCCACTTT
cdr3_aa: CASSLERYNSPLHF

v_call: TRBV2
d_call: TRBD1
clone_size: -
j_call: TRBJ2-7
cdr3_nt: TGTGCCAGCAGGAGGGGACAGTCAAACGAGCAGTACTTC
cdr3_aa: CASRRGQSNEQYF

v_call: TRBV15
d_call: TRBD2
clone_size: -
j_call: TRBJ2-7
cdr3_nt: TGTGCCACCAGCCCTGAGGCGGGGGGCTCCTCCTACGAGCAGTACTTC
cdr3_aa: CATSPEAGGSSYEQYF

v_call: TRBV6-5
d_call: TRBD1
clone_size: -
j_call: TRBJ1-2
cdr3_nt: TGTGCCAGCAGTGGGACAGCCTATGGCTACACCTTC
cdr3_aa: CASSGTAYGYTF

v_call: TRBV10-3
d_call: TRBD1
clone_size: -
j_call: TRBJ2-2
cdr3_nt: TGTGCCACAAAGGACAGGGAGAACACCGGGGAGCTGTTTTTT
cdr3_aa: CATKDRENTGELFF

v_call: TRBV19
d_call: TRBD1
clone_size: -
j_call: TRBJ1-1
cdr3_nt: TGTGCCAGCAGGACAGGCCTGAACACTGAAGCTTTCTTT
cdr3_aa: CASRTGLNTEAFF

v_call: TRBV7-3
d_call: TRBD2
clone_size: -
j_call: TRBJ2-7
cdr3_nt: TGTGCCAGCAGCTTACAAGCGGGAGAAGCCCACGAGCAGTACTTC
cdr3_aa: CASSLQAGEAHEQYF

v_call: TRBV30
d_call: TRBD1
clone_size: -
j_call: TRBJ2-6
cdr3_nt: TGTGCCTGGATCGGATGGGACAGGGGGCTATCTGGGGCCAACGTCCTGACTTTC
cdr3_aa: CAWIGWDRGLSGANVLTF

v_call: TRBV16
d_call: TRBD1
clone_size: -
j_call: TRBJ1-4
cdr3_nt: TGTGCCAGCACGAGATCCGGGACAGGGGGTCTTCACCGAAATGAAAAACTGTTTTTT
cdr3_aa: CASTRSGTGGLHRNEKLFF

v_call: TRBV28
d_call: -
clone_size: -
j_call: TRBJ2-5
cdr3_nt: TGTGCCAGCAGTACCCAATTGGGGGCGGGAGAGACCCAGTACTTC
cdr3_aa: CASSTQLGAGETQYF

v_call: TRBV9
d_call: -
clone_size: few
j_call: TRBJ1-2
cdr3_nt: TGTGCCAGCAGCGTAGCCGGGCGGGCTAACTATGGCTACACCTTC
cdr3_aa: CASSVAGRANYGYTF

v_call: TRBV7-8
d_call: TRBD1
clone_size: -
j_call: TRBJ1-1
cdr3_nt: TGTGCCAGCAGCTTAAACAGGGGGCAGACTGAAGCTTTCTTT
cdr3_aa: CASSLNRGQTEAFF

v_call: TRBV19
d_call: TRBD1
clone_size: few
j_call: TRBJ2-3
cdr3_nt: TGTGCCAGTCGGGACAGGAAGGAGTTCACAGATACGCAGTATTTT
cdr3_aa: CASRDRKEFTDTQYF

v_call: TRBV6-5
d_call: -
clone_size: -
j_call: TRBJ2-7
cdr3_nt: TGTGCCAGCAGTTACTACCGGGGTGGGTACGAGCAGTACTTC
cdr3_aa: CASSYYRGGYEQYF